These 30 T cell receptor beta chains originate from one sample sequenced in a study of Ad26.COV2.S vaccination and SARS-CoV-2 variants. Assay: immunoSEQ multiplex PCR; the TCRdb copy retains only in-frame clones and omits some. The table records roughly 380,000 clones, 80% to 90% of them present only once. Sample treatment: around 19 received Ad26.COV2.S at low or high dose, single or two shots; about 5 received placebo; per-sample allocation not given. Collection of the samples took place on day 63 after the first injection of vaccine or placebo. The sample was peripheral blood, taken in a trial of Ad26.COV2.S vaccine versus placebo. These receptors all stem from a person aged 18 to 65 who received the Ad26.COV2.S COVID-19 vaccine or a placebo.

The chain links TRBV11-1 to TRBJ1-1; TRBD1 agrees at 7 bases. J gave up 1 base and V 6 bases, and 8 bases lay outside the gene matches. This CDR3 has 15 residues. In germline, CDR1 is SGHAT, CDR2 FQDESV (reference sequence). CDR3 in amino acids: CASRAEGAANTEAFF. The CDR3 nucleotides are TGTGCCAGCAGGGCTGAGGGGGCCGCGAACACTGAAGCTTTCTTT.

CDR3 coding DNA: TGTGCCATCAGTGAGTTAGGCACAGATACGCAGTATTTT. It specifies CAISELGTDTQYF. The chain couples TRBV10-3 to TRBJ2-3; no clear D gene. Germline V gene sequence: CDR1 ENHRY, CDR2 SYGVKD. This CDR3 is built from 13 residues. Trimming removed 1 base from V and 1 base from J, with 3 bases in between.

J is TRBJ2-7 and V is TRBV3-1 (or the pseudogene TRBV3-2), with D unclear. The V gene lost 5 bases and the J gene lost 1 base, with 15 bases spanning the gap. Germline V gene data show CDR1 as LGHDT and CDR2 as YNNKEL (reference sequence). There are 15 residues in the CDR3. The CDR3 is CASSYYRTISYEQYF. The CDR3 DNA reads as TGTGCCAGCAGCTACTACAGAACCATATCCTACGAGCAGTACTTC.

J is TRBJ1-1 and V is TRBV6-2 or TRBV6-3; 7 nucleotides line up with TRBD1. Germline CDR1 is MNHEY and CDR2 is SVGEGT. This CDR3 region has 13 residues. The trim removed 5 bases at V and 3 bases at J, leaving 3 bases unmatched. The CDR3 is CASSGQDYTEAFF. CDR3 coding DNA: TGTGCCAGCAGTGGACAGGATTACACTGAAGCTTTCTTT.

This clone was seen once. This rearrangement joins TRBV29-1 to TRBJ1-2; D gene ambiguous. Germline V CDR1 and CDR2: SQVTM, ANQGSEA. Trimming cost V 3 bases and J 8 bases, with 7 bases left between them. The CDR3 spans 10 residues. The DNA of the CDR3 is TGCAGCGTTGACAGCGACGGCTACACCTTC. This translates into CSVDSDGYTF.

The chain links TRBV4-3 to TRBJ2-7, with TRBD1 matching over 8 bases. The CDR3 spans 17 residues. The junction had 11 bases not matched to a gene; V was cut back by 1 base and J by 3 bases. Per the germline V gene, CDR1 is LGHNA and CDR2 is YSLEER. The CDR3 here is CASSQVGPGQEGYEQYF. The DNA of the CDR3 is TGCGCCAGCAGCCAAGTCGGACCGGGACAGGAAGGCTACGAGCAGTACTTC.

This rearrangement joins TRBV12-3 or TRBV12-4 to TRBJ2-3; unclear D gene. Trimming removed 5 bases at V and 4 bases at J, with 10 bases between. The CDR3 loop spans 13 amino acids. The CDR3 protein is CASSVRPPDTQYF. As DNA, the CDR3 is TGTGCCAGCAGTGTCCGGCCGCCAGATACGCAGTATTTT.

This clone came up many times. The rearrangement uses TRBV2 and TRBJ2-7, with D tentatively TRBD1 or TRBD2 (5 bases each). CDR1 SNHLY and CDR2 FYNNEI come from the germline V gene. The CDR3 loop spans 14 amino acids. Trimming cost V 7 bases and J 0 bases, with 13 bases left between them. The CDR3 sequence is CASTGSSPSYEQYF. For the CDR3, the DNA is TGTGCCAGCACAGGGTCTAGCCCCTCCTACGAGCAGTACTTC.

The chain couples TRBV6-5 to TRBJ1-2; no reliable D call. Trimming pared 6 bases from V and 5 bases from J, leaving 10 bases between. The CDR3 runs 12 residues. From germline, CDR1 is MNHEY and CDR2 SVGAGI. The CDR3 reads CASRPKGYGYTF. CDR3 nucleotide sequence: TGTGCCAGCAGACCTAAAGGGTATGGCTACACCTTC.

J is TRBJ1-6 and V is TRBV6-5; D unclear. Trimming left V 0 bases short and J 13 bases short, with 19 bases between. Germline V gene lookup returns CDR1 MNHEY and CDR2 SVGAGI. The CDR3 consists of 16 residues. The CDR3 loop is CASSYSMGSTFSPLHF. The CDR3 DNA reads as TGTGCCAGCAGTTACTCGATGGGGTCTACCTTTTCCCCCCTCCACTTT.

This chain joins TRBV12-3 or TRBV12-4 and TRBJ1-1, with D uncertain. This CDR3 region has 13 residues. The V end was cut by 5 bases, the J end by 6 bases, with 13 bases between. CDR3 nucleotide sequence: TGTGCCAGCAGTCTAGGGTTTACGGCTGAAGCTTTCTTT. The encoded protein is CASSLGFTAEAFF.

This chain joins TRBV30 and TRBJ2-7, with TRBD1 identical over 7 bases. Germline CDR1 and CDR2: GTSNPN and SVGIG (reference sequence). The CDR3 consists of 15 residues. With V trimmed by 1 base and J by 1 base, 7 bases remained unmatched. CDR3 loop: CAWSAAYRGSYEQYF. CDR3 in DNA: TGTGCCTGGAGTGCCGCCTACAGGGGATCCTACGAGCAGTACTTC.

With respect to this clone: This specimen includes other DNA sequences encoding the same CDR3. The rearrangement links TRBV5-1 to TRBJ1-2; no definite D call. The CDR3 covers 13 residues. Germline V gene sequence: CDR1 SGHRS, CDR2 YFSETQ. Between the trimmed V and J ends, which lost 0 bases and 4 bases, there was a span of 7 bases. CDR3 residues: CASSLGQTYGYTF. DNA for the CDR3: TGCGCCAGCAGCTTGGGCCAAACCTATGGCTACACCTTC.

V gene TRBV5-6 combines with J gene TRBJ2-1, with 10 bases lining up with TRBD1. The CDR3 length is 18 residues. Trimming at V came to 7 bases and at J to 0 bases, leaving 13 bases not matched to a gene. Germline CDR1 is SGHDT and CDR2 is YYEEEE. The CDR3 region has the DNA TGTGCCAGCCGTCGTGAGGGACAGGGGTTTTTCTCCTACAATGAGCAGTTCTTC. Translated: CASRREGQGFFSYNEQFF.

This chain uses TRBV6-2 or TRBV6-3 with TRBJ2-7; 8 bases agree with TRBD1. The V and J ends lost 2 bases and 5 bases, in that order; junction bases with no gene match: 20. Germline-derived CDR1 and CDR2 are MNHEY and SVGEGT. CDR3 length: 19 residues. CDR3 sequence: CASSYGSHLEDRVQNEQYF. For the CDR3, the DNA is TGTGCCAGCAGTTACGGGTCCCATCTTGAGGACAGGGTACAGAACGAGCAGTACTTC.

The chain employs TRBV27 and TRBJ1-5; 7 nucleotides agree with TRBD1. This CDR3 comprises 16 residues. Germline V gene data show CDR1 as MNHEY and CDR2 as SMNVEV (reference sequence). The junction had 2 bases not matched to a gene; V was cut back by 0 bases and J by 0 bases. This chain's CDR3 is CASSLSTGSSNQPQHF. The CDR3 DNA sequence: TGTGCCAGCAGTTTATCGACAGGGAGTAGCAATCAGCCCCAGCATTTT.

The V gene is TRBV12-3 or TRBV12-4, the J gene TRBJ1-6, with a weak D call TRBD1 (6 bases). V shed 9 bases and J shed 9 bases, with 15 bases lying between them. CDR3 size: 13 residues. The CDR3 spells CASGGGAGSPLHF. The DNA of the CDR3 is TGTGCCAGTGGCGGGGGGGCAGGTTCACCCCTCCACTTT.

The rearrangement uses TRBV5-1 and TRBJ1-1; the D gene is possibly TRBD1 (5 bases). V lost 0 bases to trimming and J lost 4 bases, with 10 bases between them. Germline-derived CDR1 and CDR2 are SGHRS and YFSETQ. This CDR3 is built from 14 residues. The CDR3: CASSLEGDGTEAFF. For the CDR3, the DNA is TGCGCCAGCAGCTTGGAAGGGGATGGCACTGAAGCTTTCTTT.

This clone was recorded many times. CDR3 loop: CASSQDGGTKTDTQYF. CDR3 DNA sequence: TGCGCCAGCAGCCAAGATGGCGGGACTAAAACAGATACGCAGTATTTT. The chain uses TRBV4-3 and TRBJ2-3; 7 bases are shared with TRBD2. In germline, CDR1 is LGHNA, CDR2 YSLEER. There are 16 residues in the CDR3. J gave up 3 bases and V 0 bases, and 6 bases lay outside the gene matches.

The V and J genes are TRBV5-1 and TRBJ2-6, with 7 bases lining up with TRBD1. This CDR3 has 14 amino acids. Germline CDR1 reads SGHRS; CDR2 reads YFSETQ. With V trimmed by 3 bases and J by 4 bases, 1 base remained unmatched. The CDR3 DNA follows: TGCGCCAGCAGCTCAGGGGGAGGGGCCAACGTCCTGACTTTC. Amino acids: CASSSGGGANVLTF.

This clone appeared a single time. This sequence joins TRBV5-1 and TRBJ2-7; the match to TRBD1 covers 7 bases. Trimming at V came to 4 bases and at J to 3 bases, leaving 10 bases not matched to a gene. The CDR3 has 15 residues. Germline lookup yields CDR1 SGHRS and CDR2 YFSETQ. The chain's CDR3 is CASSPTTGTGYEQYF. In DNA form, the CDR3 reads TGCGCCAGCAGCCCGACGACAGGGACCGGCTACGAGCAGTACTTC. The full variable domain, its missing parts supplied by reference TRBV5-1 and TRBJ2-7, is KAGVTQTPRYLIKTRGQQVTLSCSPISGHRSVSWYQQTPGQGLQFLFEYFSETQRNKGNFPGRFSGRQFSNSRSEMNVSTLELGDSALYLCASSPTTGTGYEQYFGPGTRLTVT.

The chain employs TRBV11-2 and TRBJ2-3; weak D call: TRBD2 (5 bases). Germline CDR1 reads SGHAT; CDR2 reads FQNNGV. The V and J ends lost 8 bases and 8 bases respectively, with 14 bases between them. The CDR3 contains 12 residues. CDR3 loop: CASSGFGLTQYF. The CDR3 bases are TGTGCCAGCTCTGGGTTTGGACTTACGCAGTATTTT.

The chain couples TRBV11-2 to TRBJ2-7; D uncertain. V was cut by 5 bases and J by 5 bases, with 16 bases left in between. Germline V gives CDR1 SGHAT, CDR2 FQNNGV. CDR3 length: 14 residues. The CDR3 spells CASSHDSNRNEQYF. The DNA of the CDR3 is TGTGCCAGCAGCCATGACTCGAACCGCAACGAGCAGTACTTC.

The chain links TRBV15 to TRBJ1-2; 7 positions agree with TRBD1. The CDR3 covers 18 residues. Germline CDR1 reads LNHNV; CDR2 reads YYDKDF (reference sequence). V lost 3 bases and J lost 8; bases outside the gene matches: 21. CDR3 sequence (DNA): TGTGCCACCAGCAGCTTCCGGGGACAGAGAGGAATTGGGGACGGCTACACCTTC. Protein: CATSSFRGQRGIGDGYTF.

Regarding this clone: A much larger clonotype is one base distant, so this may be a read error. The chain combines TRBV6-1 with TRBJ1-1; no firm D call. V lost 3 bases to trimming and J lost 1 base, with 0 bases between them. Germline CDR1 MNHNS, CDR2 SASEGT. The CDR3 has 11 amino acids. The CDR3 bases are TGTGCCAGCAGTGAGAACACTGAAGCTTTCTTT. It encodes CASSENTEAFF.

In its sample, this clone was seen a few times. The genes are TRBV18 and TRBJ2-2; 8 bases line up with TRBD2. This CDR3 comprises 15 residues. V gave up 3 bases and J gave up 3 bases; unmatched junction bases: 3. The germline gives CDR1 KGHSH, CDR2 LQKENI. The CDR3 spells CASSPYGGDTGELFF. CDR3 in DNA: TGTGCCAGCTCACCCTACGGGGGGGACACCGGGGAGCTGTTTTTT. The variable domain in full, with the rest retrieved from reference TRBV18 and TRBJ2-2, is NAGVMQNPRHLVRRRGQEARLRCSPMKGHSHVYWYRQLPEEGLKFMVYLQKENIIDESGMPKERFSAEFPKEGPSILRIQQVVRGDSAAYFCASSPYGGDTGELFFGEGSRLTVL.

The J gene is TRBJ2-7, the V gene TRBV4-1, with 9 bases fitting TRBD1. The V and J ends lost 5 bases and 4 bases, in that order; junction bases with no gene match: 9. Germline V gives CDR1 MGHRA, CDR2 YSYEKL. This CDR3 has 15 residues. The chain's CDR3 is CASSRGQGVGYEQYF. As DNA, the CDR3 is TGCGCCAGCAGCAGGGGACAGGGAGTAGGGTACGAGCAGTACTTC.

Remarks on this clone: Other DNA sequences in the sample encode the same CDR3. The rearrangement uses TRBV11-2 and TRBJ2-1, with D unresolved. V was trimmed by 1 base and J by 0 bases, leaving 7 bases between them. The CDR3 has 15 amino acids. The germline V gene encodes CDR1 SGHAT and CDR2 FQNNGV. CDR3 protein: CASSLGGSSYNEQFF. CDR3 DNA: TGTGCCAGCAGCTTAGGAGGAAGCTCCTACAATGAGCAGTTCTTC.

The chain combines TRBV28 with TRBJ1-5, with a tentative D call TRBD1 (5 bases). V was shortened by 5 bases and J by 2 bases, with 13 bases between the two germline ends. Germline V gene lookup returns CDR1 MDHEN and CDR2 SYDVKM. The CDR3 runs to 15 residues. The CDR3 region is CASSHDDSRNQPQHF. In nucleotides, the CDR3 is TGTGCCAGCAGTCATGATGACAGCCGCAATCAGCCCCAGCATTTT.

The V gene is TRBV14, the J gene TRBJ2-7, with D unclear. CDR1 and CDR2 (germline): SGHDN, FVKESK. This CDR3 contains 18 residues. V lost 0 bases to trimming and J lost 7 bases, with 25 bases between them. Written as DNA, the CDR3 is TGTGCCAGCAGCCAAGACGCCCTGCGTGTACGCCCTTTGAGAGAGCAGTACTTC. Translating it yields CASSQDALRVRPLREQYF.